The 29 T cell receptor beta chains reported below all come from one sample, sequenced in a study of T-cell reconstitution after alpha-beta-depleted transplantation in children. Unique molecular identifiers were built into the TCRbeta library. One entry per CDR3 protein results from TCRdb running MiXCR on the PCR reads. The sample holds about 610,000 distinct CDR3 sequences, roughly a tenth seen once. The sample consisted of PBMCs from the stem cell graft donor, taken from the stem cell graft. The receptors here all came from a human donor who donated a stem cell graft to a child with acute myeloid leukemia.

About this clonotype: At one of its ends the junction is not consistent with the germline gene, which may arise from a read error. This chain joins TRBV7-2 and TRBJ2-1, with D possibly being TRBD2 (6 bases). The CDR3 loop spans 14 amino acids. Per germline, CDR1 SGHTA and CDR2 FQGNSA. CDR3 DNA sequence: TGTGCCAGCAGCCCACAGACGGGGGTGGGCCTCTTTTGGTTC. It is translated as CASSPQTGVGLFWF.

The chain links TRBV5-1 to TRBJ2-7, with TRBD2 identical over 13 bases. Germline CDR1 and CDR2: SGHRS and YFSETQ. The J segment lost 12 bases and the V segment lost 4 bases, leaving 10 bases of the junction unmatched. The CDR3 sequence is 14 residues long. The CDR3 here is CASSLGGTSGNLYF. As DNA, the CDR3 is TGCGCCAGCAGCCTTGGAGGGACTAGCGGGAACCTGTACTTC. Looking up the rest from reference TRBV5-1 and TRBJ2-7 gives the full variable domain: KAGVTQTPRYLIKTRGQQVTLSCSPISGHRSVSWYQQTPGQGLQFLFEYFSETQRNKGNFPGRFSGRQFSNSRSEMNVSTLELGDSALYLCASSLGGTSGNLYFGPGTRLTVT.

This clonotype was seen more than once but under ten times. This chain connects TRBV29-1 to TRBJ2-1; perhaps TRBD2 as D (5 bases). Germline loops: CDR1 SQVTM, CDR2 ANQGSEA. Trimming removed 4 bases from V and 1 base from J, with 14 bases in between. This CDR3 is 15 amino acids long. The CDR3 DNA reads TGCAGCGTTGCGGGTGGAGAGGGATCCTACAATGAGCAGTTCTTC. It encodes CSVAGGEGSYNEQFF.

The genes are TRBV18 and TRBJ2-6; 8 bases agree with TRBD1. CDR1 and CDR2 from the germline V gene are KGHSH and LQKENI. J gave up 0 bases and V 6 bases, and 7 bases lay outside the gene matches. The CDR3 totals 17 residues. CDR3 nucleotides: TGTGCCAGCTCCCTTGGGCAGGGGGCCTCTGGGGCCAACGTCCTGACTTTC. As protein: CASSLGQGASGANVLTF.

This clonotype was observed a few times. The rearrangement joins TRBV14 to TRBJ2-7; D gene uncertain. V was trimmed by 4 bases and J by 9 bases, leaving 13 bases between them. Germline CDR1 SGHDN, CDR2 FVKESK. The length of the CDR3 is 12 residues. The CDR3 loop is CASSPRHSRQYF. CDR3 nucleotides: TGTGCCAGCAGCCCTCGGCACTCCAGGCAGTACTTC. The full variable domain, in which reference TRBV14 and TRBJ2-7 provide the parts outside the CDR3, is EAGVTQFPSHSVIEKGQTVTLRCDPISGHDNLYWYRRVMGKEIKFLLHFVKESKQDESGMPNNRFLAERTGGTYSTLKVQPAELEDSGVYFCASSPRHSRQYFGPGTRLTVT.

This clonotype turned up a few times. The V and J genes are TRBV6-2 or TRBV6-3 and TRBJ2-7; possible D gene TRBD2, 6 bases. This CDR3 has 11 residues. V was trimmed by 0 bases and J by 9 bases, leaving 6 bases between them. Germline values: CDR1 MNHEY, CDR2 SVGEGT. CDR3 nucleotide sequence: TGTGCCAGCAGTTACTCGGAGGGGCAGTACTTC. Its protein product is CASSYSEGQYF.

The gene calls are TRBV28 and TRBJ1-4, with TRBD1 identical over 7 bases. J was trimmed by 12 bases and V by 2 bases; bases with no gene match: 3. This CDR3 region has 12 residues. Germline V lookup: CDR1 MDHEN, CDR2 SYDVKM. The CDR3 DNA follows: TGTGCCAGCAGTTTACTGCAGGGGGAACTGTTTTTT. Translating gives CASSLLQGELFF.

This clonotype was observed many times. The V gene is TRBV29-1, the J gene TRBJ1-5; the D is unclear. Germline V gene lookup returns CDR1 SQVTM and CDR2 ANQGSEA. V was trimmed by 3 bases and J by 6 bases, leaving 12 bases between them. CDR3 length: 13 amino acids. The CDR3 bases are TGCAGCGTTGAGTATCGGCTTGGTCAGCCCCAGCATTTT. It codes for CSVEYRLGQPQHF.

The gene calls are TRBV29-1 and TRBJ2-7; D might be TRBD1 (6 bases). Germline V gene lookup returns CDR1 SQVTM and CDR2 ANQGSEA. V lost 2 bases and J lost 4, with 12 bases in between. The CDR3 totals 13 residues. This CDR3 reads CSVESGQTYEQYF. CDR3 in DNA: TGCAGCGTTGAATCTGGACAGACTTACGAGCAGTACTTC.

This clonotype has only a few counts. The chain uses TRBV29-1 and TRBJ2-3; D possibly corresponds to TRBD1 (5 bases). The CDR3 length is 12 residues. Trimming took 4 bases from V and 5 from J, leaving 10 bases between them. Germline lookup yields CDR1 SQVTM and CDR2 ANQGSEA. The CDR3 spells CSVGLGVDTQYF. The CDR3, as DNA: TGCAGCGTTGGGCTAGGGGTAGATACGCAGTATTTT.

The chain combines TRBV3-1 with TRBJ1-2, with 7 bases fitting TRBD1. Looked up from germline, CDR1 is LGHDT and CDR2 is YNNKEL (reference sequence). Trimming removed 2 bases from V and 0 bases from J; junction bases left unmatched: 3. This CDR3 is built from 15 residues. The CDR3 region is CASSQSGTANYGYTF. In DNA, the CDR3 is TGTGCCAGCAGCCAATCCGGGACAGCTAACTATGGCTACACCTTC.

In DNA form, the CDR3 reads TGTGCCACCAGCGCGGACGGGTTTACAGATACGCAGTATTTT. Translated, it gives CATSADGFTDTQYF. The genes are TRBV24-1 and TRBJ2-3; D not certain. The CDR3 spans 14 residues. Trimming pared 7 bases from V and 3 bases from J, leaving 13 bases between. Germline V gene data show CDR1 as KGHDR and CDR2 as SFDVKD.

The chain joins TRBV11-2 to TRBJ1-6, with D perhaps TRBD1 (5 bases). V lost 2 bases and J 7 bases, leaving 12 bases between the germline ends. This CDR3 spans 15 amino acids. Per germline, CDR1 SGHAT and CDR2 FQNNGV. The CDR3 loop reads CASSLNGGGNSPLHF. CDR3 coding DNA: TGTGCCAGCAGCTTAAACGGTGGGGGAAATTCACCCCTCCACTTT.

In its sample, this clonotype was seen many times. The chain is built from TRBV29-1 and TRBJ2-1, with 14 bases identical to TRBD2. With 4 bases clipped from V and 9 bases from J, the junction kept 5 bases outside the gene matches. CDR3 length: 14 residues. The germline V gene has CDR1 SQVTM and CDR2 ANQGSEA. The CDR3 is CSVAGTSGSSEQFF. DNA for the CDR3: TGCAGCGTTGCGGGGACTAGCGGGAGTAGTGAGCAGTTCTTC.

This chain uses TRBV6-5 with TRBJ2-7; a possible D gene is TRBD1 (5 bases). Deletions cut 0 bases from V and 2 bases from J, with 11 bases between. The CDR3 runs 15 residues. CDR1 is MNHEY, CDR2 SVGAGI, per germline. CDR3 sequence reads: CASSYSTTGAYEQYF. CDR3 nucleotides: TGTGCCAGCAGTTACTCGACCACAGGAGCCTACGAGCAGTACTTC.

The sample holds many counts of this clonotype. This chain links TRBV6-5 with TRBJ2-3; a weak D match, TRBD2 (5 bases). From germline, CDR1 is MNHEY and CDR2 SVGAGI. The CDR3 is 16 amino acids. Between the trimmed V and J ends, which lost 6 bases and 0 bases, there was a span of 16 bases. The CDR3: CASSYLWEPSTDTQYF. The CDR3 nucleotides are TGTGCCAGCAGCTACCTTTGGGAGCCTAGCACAGATACGCAGTATTTT.

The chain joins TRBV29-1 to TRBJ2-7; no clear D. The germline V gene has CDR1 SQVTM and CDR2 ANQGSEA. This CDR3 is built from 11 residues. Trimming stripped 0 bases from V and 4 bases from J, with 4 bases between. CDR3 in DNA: TGCAGCGTTGAAGAGGCTTACGAGCAGTACTTC. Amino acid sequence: CSVEEAYEQYF.

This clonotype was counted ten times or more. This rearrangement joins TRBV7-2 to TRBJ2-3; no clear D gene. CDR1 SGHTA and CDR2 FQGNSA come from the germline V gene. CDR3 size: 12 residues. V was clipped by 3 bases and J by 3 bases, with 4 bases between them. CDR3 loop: CASSFYTDTQYF. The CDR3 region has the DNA TGTGCCAGCAGCTTTTATACAGATACGCAGTATTTT.

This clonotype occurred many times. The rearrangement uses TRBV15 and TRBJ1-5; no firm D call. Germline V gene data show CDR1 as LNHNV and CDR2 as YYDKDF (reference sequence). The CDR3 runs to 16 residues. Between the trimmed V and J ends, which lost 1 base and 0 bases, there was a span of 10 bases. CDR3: CATSRGGGYSNQPQHF. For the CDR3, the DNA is TGTGCCACCAGCAGAGGGGGAGGTTATAGCAATCAGCCCCAGCATTTT.

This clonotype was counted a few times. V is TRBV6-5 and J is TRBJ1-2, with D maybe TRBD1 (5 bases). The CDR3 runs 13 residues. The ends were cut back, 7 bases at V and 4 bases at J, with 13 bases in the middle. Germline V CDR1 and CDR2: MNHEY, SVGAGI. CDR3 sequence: CASTGGLTYGYTF. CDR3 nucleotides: TGTGCCAGCACGGGGGGACTCACCTATGGCTACACCTTC.

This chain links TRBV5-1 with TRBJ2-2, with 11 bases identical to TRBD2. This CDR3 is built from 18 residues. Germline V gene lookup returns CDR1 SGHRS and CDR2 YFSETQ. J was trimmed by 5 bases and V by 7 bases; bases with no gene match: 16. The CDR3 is CASPLEALAGGRTGELFF. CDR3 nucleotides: TGCGCCAGCCCCTTGGAAGCTCTAGCGGGAGGAAGAACCGGGGAGCTGTTTTTT.

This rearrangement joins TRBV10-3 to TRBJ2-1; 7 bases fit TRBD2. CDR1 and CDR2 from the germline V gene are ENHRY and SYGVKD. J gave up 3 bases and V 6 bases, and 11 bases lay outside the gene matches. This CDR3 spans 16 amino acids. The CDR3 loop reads CAIRGRSSGNYNEQFF. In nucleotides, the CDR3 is TGTGCCATCAGGGGTCGGTCTAGCGGTAACTACAATGAGCAGTTCTTC.

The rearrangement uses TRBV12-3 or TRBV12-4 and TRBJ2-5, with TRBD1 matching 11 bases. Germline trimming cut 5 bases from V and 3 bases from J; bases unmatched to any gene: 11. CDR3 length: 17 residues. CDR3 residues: CASSPILGTGGEETQYF. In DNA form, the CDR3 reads TGTGCCAGCAGTCCGATCCTAGGGACAGGGGGGGAAGAGACCCAGTACTTC.

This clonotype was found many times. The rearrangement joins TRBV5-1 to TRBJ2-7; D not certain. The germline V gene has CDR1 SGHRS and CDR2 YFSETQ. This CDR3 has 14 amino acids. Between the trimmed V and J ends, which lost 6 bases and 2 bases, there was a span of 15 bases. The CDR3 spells CASKVRGYTYEQYF. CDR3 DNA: TGCGCCAGCAAGGTCCGCGGATACACCTACGAGCAGTACTTC.

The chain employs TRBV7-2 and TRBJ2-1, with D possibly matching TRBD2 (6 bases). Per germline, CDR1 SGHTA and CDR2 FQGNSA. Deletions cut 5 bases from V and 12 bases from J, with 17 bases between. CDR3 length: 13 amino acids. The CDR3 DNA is TGTGCCAGCAGCCCTAGGACTACCCTAGGGCAGTTCTTC. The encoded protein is CASSPRTTLGQFF.

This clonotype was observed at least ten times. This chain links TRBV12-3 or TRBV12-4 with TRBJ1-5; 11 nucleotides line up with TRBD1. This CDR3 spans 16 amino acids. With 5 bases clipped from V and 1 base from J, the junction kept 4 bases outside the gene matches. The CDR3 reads CASSTRTGGSNQPQHF. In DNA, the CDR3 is TGTGCCAGCAGTACCAGGACAGGGGGCAGCAATCAGCCCCAGCATTTT.

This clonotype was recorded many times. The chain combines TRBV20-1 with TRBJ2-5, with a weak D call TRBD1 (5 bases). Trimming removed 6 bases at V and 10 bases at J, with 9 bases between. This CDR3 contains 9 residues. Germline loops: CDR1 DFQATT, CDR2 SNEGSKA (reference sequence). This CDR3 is CSASDSQYF. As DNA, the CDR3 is TGCAGTGCCAGTGACAGCCAGTACTTC.

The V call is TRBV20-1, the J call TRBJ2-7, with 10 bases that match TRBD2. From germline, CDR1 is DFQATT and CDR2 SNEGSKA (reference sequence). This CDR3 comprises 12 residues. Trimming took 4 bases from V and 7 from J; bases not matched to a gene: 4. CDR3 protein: CSANLAGDEQYF. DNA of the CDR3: TGCAGTGCTAATCTAGCGGGAGATGAGCAGTACTTC.

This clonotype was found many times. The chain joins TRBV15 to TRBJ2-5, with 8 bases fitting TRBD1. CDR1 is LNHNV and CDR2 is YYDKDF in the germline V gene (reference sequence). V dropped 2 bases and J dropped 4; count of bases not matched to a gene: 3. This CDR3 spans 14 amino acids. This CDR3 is CATSRPGGGETQYF. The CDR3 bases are TGTGCCACCAGCAGACCAGGGGGCGGAGAGACCCAGTACTTC.